Shown below are 27 T cell receptor beta chains from a single sample sequenced in a study of CD8+ T cells in alopecia areata. TCR sequencing used cDNA made by reverse transcription of extracted RNA. The assay was immunoSEQ multiplex PCR, and TCRdb's table has in-frame clones only and misses some. The data contain 95,000 to 110,000 clones, approximately 58% of them singletons. The sequenced material came from CD4+ T cells sorted from blood. These receptors were obtained from a human donor in good health.

This clone was found once. The rearrangement uses TRBV6-5 and TRBJ2-1; 12 nucleotides line up with TRBD2. From germline, CDR1 is MNHEY and CDR2 SVGAGI. The V gene end was trimmed by 4 bases and the J gene end by 5 bases; junction bases not matched to a gene: 6. This CDR3 spans 16 amino acids. The CDR3 bases are TGTGCCAGCAGTTTCAGGACTAGCGGGGCCCACAATGAGCAGTTCTTC. It specifies CASSFRTSGAHNEQFF.

Here the CDR3 reads CASSPIGLAGAFRETQYF. The CDR3 DNA reads TGTGCCAGCTCACCTATCGGACTAGCGGGGGCCTTCCGGGAGACCCAGTACTTC. V gene TRBV18 combines with J gene TRBJ2-5; 13 nucleotides align to TRBD2. Germline V gene data show CDR1 as KGHSH and CDR2 as LQKENI. The J segment lost 5 bases and the V segment lost 3 bases, leaving 12 bases of the junction unmatched. This CDR3 comprises 18 residues.

In its sample, this clone was seen a few times. The chain employs TRBV25-1 and TRBJ2-5; D is perhaps TRBD1 (6 bases). The CDR3 consists of 17 residues. Germline CDR1 and CDR2: MGHDK and SYGVNS. V was cut by 1 base and J by 2 bases, with 17 bases left in between. CDR3 nucleotide sequence: TGTGCCAGCAGTGAATTGGGGGCAGGGCTGGGGCAAGAGACCCAGTACTTC. It codes for CASSELGAGLGQETQYF.

This clone has more than one count but fewer than ten. V usage is TRBV28 and J usage is TRBJ1-4, with 7 bases fitting TRBD1. Germline V lookup: CDR1 MDHEN, CDR2 SYDVKM. The CDR3 runs 14 residues. The V and J ends lost 6 bases and 14 bases, in that order; junction bases with no gene match: 15. CDR3 residues: CASSLDPDRVWLFF. Here the CDR3 DNA reads TGTGCCAGCAGCCTCGACCCTGACAGGGTGTGGCTGTTTTTT.

The V call is TRBV27, the J call TRBJ2-7, with 9 bases lining up with TRBD1. Looked up from germline, CDR1 is MNHEY and CDR2 is SMNVEV (reference sequence). The CDR3 has 16 amino acids. Trimming cost V 6 bases and J 6 bases; bases outside gene matches: 15. The CDR3 DNA sequence: TGTGCCAGCAGAAAGCCGTCTGCCGGACAGGGGCTCGAGCAGTACTTC. Amino acids: CASRKPSAGQGLEQYF.

V and J are TRBV30 and TRBJ2-5, with D uncertain. From germline, CDR1 is GTSNPN and CDR2 SVGIG (reference sequence). Trimming left V 1 base short and J 5 bases short, with 14 bases between. This CDR3 has 14 residues. DNA of the CDR3: TGTGCCTGGAGTGCATTGGGCCCTCGGGAGACCCAGTACTTC. It translates to CAWSALGPRETQYF.

This chain links TRBV7-2 with TRBJ2-4; the match to TRBD1 covers 8 bases. Germline V CDR1 and CDR2: SGHTA, FQGNSA. This CDR3 has 14 residues. J lost 1 base, V lost 5 bases, and 1 base had no gene match. Here the CDR3 reads CASSRDRAKNIQYF. The DNA of the CDR3 is TGTGCCAGCAGCCGGGACAGGGCCAAAAACATTCAGTACTTC.

This rearrangement joins TRBV7-9 to TRBJ2-1; no firm D call. The germline V and J ends were trimmed by 2 bases and 5 bases, with 16 bases remaining between them. CDR3 length equals 16 residues. The germline V gene has CDR1 SEHNR and CDR2 FQNEAQ (reference sequence). The DNA of the CDR3 is TGTGCCAGCAGCTTACATCAGACCGAAAGACACAATGAGCAGTTCTTC. Translating gives CASSLHQTERHNEQFF.

V and J are TRBV6-5 and TRBJ2-1; D is perhaps TRBD1 (6 bases). The CDR3 has 14 residues. V lost 6 bases to trimming and J lost 4 bases, with 13 bases between them. Germline CDR1 reads MNHEY; CDR2 reads SVGAGI. CDR3 loop: CASRPGHSYNEQFF. CDR3 sequence (DNA): TGTGCCAGCAGACCGGGACATTCTTACAATGAGCAGTTCTTC.

This clone was detected once. The V gene is TRBV23-1, the J gene TRBJ2-3; D ambiguous. TRBV23-1 is an ORF, with its function uncertain. The CDR3 length is 16 residues. V was trimmed by 4 bases and J by 0 bases, leaving 14 bases between them. As DNA, the CDR3 is TGCGCCAGCAGTCCCAAGCTTTATTATAGCACAGATACGCAGTATTTT. As protein: CASSPKLYYSTDTQYF.

The chain has TRBV29-1 and TRBJ2-3, with TRBD2 matching 7 bases. The V gene end was trimmed by 4 bases and the J gene end by 6 bases; junction bases not matched to a gene: 10. Germline V lookup: CDR1 SQVTM, CDR2 ANQGSEA. The CDR3 consists of 14 residues. This CDR3 is CSVGRSGLRDTQYF. The CDR3 DNA follows: TGCAGCGTTGGCCGTAGCGGGCTTAGGGATACGCAGTATTTT.

The chain has TRBV5-1 and TRBJ2-3, with D possibly being TRBD2 (6 bases). The germline gives CDR1 SGHRS, CDR2 YFSETQ. Trimming took 0 bases from V and 3 from J, leaving 11 bases between them. This CDR3 spans 15 amino acids. In DNA form, the CDR3 reads TGCGCCAGCAGCTTGGGACTAGTCGCTACAGATACGCAGTATTTT. Protein product: CASSLGLVATDTQYF.

The chain is built from TRBV28 and TRBJ2-5; D uncertain. This CDR3 comprises 12 residues. CDR1 is MDHEN and CDR2 is SYDVKM in the germline V gene. Trimming shortened V by 2 bases and J by 7 bases, and 8 bases separated the two germline ends. CDR3 nucleotides: TGTGCCAGCAGTTTAGGCGACGGGACCCAGTACTTC. This gives the protein CASSLGDGTQYF.

This clone has only one observation. CDR3 nucleotide sequence: TGTGCCATCAGGGGACAGGGGGCTCAAGAGACCCAGTACTTC. Its protein product is CAIRGQGAQETQYF. The gene calls are TRBV10-3 and TRBJ2-5, with 12 bases lining up with TRBD1. Germline V gives CDR1 ENHRY, CDR2 SYGVKD. The CDR3 contains 14 residues. The junction had 1 base not matched to a gene; V was cut back by 6 bases and J by 2 bases.

This CDR3 reads CAIGLAGVETQYF. In nucleotides, the CDR3 is TGTGCCATCGGACTAGCGGGGGTGGAGACCCAGTACTTC. The genes are TRBV6-6 and TRBJ2-5; TRBD2 matches 13 bases. V lost 10 bases, J lost 5 bases, and 4 bases stayed unmatched. Per the germline V gene, CDR1 is MNHNY and CDR2 is SVGAGI (reference sequence). This CDR3 region has 13 residues.

The chain carries TRBV29-1 and TRBJ1-2; D is possibly TRBD1 (6 bases). The CDR3 totals 12 residues. Between the trimmed V and J ends, which lost 3 bases and 4 bases, there was a span of 9 bases. In germline, CDR1 is SQVTM, CDR2 ANQGSEA. The CDR3 bases are TGCAGCGTTGAGCAGGGGACCTATGGCTACACCTTC. Amino acid sequence: CSVEQGTYGYTF.

About this clone: The same CDR3 also results from other DNA sequences found in this sample. V and J are TRBV30 and TRBJ1-2, with D unresolved. From germline, CDR1 is GTSNPN and CDR2 SVGIG (reference sequence). The CDR3 contains 11 residues. V lost 1 base and J lost 4, with 4 bases in between. DNA of the CDR3: TGTGCCTGGAGTGCGGGCTATGGCTACACCTTC. Its translation is CAWSAGYGYTF. Full variable domain (outside the CDR3, taken from reference TRBV30 and TRBJ1-2): SQTIHQWPATLVQPVGSPLSLECTVEGTSNPNLYWYRQAAGRGLQLLFYSVGIGQISSEVPQNLSASRPQDRQFILSSKKLLLSDSGFYLCAWSAGYGYTFGSGTRLTVV.

This chain connects TRBV6-5 to TRBJ1-5; D is uncertain. Germline lookup yields CDR1 MNHEY and CDR2 SVGAGI. The CDR3 is 15 amino acids. V dropped 0 bases and J dropped 2 bases, with 8 bases sitting between them. The CDR3 DNA sequence: TGTGCCAGCAGTTACTCACCAGTCGGCAATCAGCCCCAGCATTTT. Translated: CASSYSPVGNQPQHF.

The chain employs TRBV30 and TRBJ1-2; unclear D gene. Per germline, CDR1 GTSNPN and CDR2 SVGIG (reference sequence). The V and J ends lost 2 bases and 3 bases respectively, with 7 bases between them. The CDR3 is made up of 12 amino acids. The CDR3 is CAWSPTHYGYTF. The CDR3 DNA reads as TGTGCCTGGAGTCCGACCCACTATGGCTACACCTTC.

This clone has more than one count but fewer than ten. J is TRBJ2-7 and V is TRBV14, with a tentative D call TRBD2 (6 bases). Trimming left V 0 bases short and J 2 bases short, with 11 bases between. This CDR3 has 15 amino acids. Germline V gives CDR1 SGHDN, CDR2 FVKESK. The CDR3 DNA sequence: TGTGCCAGCAGCCAAGATCGGGCGGGGACCTACGAGCAGTACTTC. Amino acid sequence: CASSQDRAGTYEQYF.

The genes are TRBV5-1 and TRBJ2-1, with a possible D match to TRBD1 (6 bases). The ends were cut back, 2 bases at V and 5 bases at J, with 14 bases in the middle. This CDR3 is 15 amino acids long. The V gene's germline CDR1 is SGHRS and CDR2 YFSETQ. The CDR3 protein is CASSFQGTNDNEQFF. CDR3 coding DNA: TGCGCCAGCAGCTTTCAGGGGACCAACGACAATGAGCAGTTCTTC. Full variable domain (outside the CDR3, taken from reference TRBV5-1 and TRBJ2-1): KAGVTQTPRYLIKTRGQQVTLSCSPISGHRSVSWYQQTPGQGLQFLFEYFSETQRNKGNFPGRFSGRQFSNSRSEMNVSTLELGDSALYLCASSFQGTNDNEQFFGPGTRLTVL.

The CDR3 sequence: CASSPSLAGGRNTGELFF. CDR3 DNA sequence: TGTGCCAGCAGCCCATCTCTAGCGGGGGGCCGTAACACCGGGGAGCTGTTTTTT. This chain links TRBV7-2 with TRBJ2-2; 11 nucleotides align to TRBD2. This CDR3 has 18 residues. The V and J ends lost 5 bases and 2 bases, in that order; junction bases with no gene match: 10. Germline V gene data show CDR1 as SGHTA and CDR2 as FQGNSA. Drawing the rest from reference TRBV7-2 and TRBJ2-2, the complete variable domain is GAGVSQSPSNKVTEKGKDVELRCDPISGHTALYWYRQSLGQGLEFLIYFQGNSAPDKSGLPSDRFSAERTGGSVSTLTIQRTQQEDSAVYLCASSPSLAGGRNTGELFFGEGSRLTVL.

The V and J genes are TRBV2 and TRBJ2-1; D uncertain. V was shortened by 7 bases and J by 5 bases, with 12 bases between the two germline ends. Germline CDR1 reads SNHLY; CDR2 reads FYNNEI. This CDR3 contains 13 residues. CDR3 sequence: CASTHDTHNEQFF. In DNA, the CDR3 is TGTGCCAGCACCCACGACACTCACAATGAGCAGTTCTTC.

The chain combines TRBV10-3 with TRBJ1-5; D is possibly TRBD1 (6 bases). CDR3 length: 16 residues. Trimming removed 4 bases at V and 4 bases at J, with 17 bases between. Germline CDR1 and CDR2: ENHRY and SYGVKD. The CDR3 reads CAISAGAGAGNQPQHF. The CDR3 DNA sequence: TGTGCCATCAGTGCGGGGGCAGGGGCAGGGAATCAGCCCCAGCATTTT.

The genes are TRBV5-1 and TRBJ2-3; no firm D call. Trimming took 7 bases from V and 3 from J, leaving 6 bases between them. The germline CDR1 and CDR2 sequences are SGHRS and YFSETQ. This CDR3 has 11 amino acids. In DNA, the CDR3 is TGCGCCAGCCACTTAACAGATACGCAGTATTTT. As protein: CASHLTDTQYF. Variable domain in full (rest from reference TRBV5-1 and TRBJ2-3): KAGVTQTPRYLIKTRGQQVTLSCSPISGHRSVSWYQQTPGQGLQFLFEYFSETQRNKGNFPGRFSGRQFSNSRSEMNVSTLELGDSALYLCASHLTDTQYFGPGTRLTVL.

V usage is TRBV4-3 and J usage is TRBJ2-5, with TRBD2 identical over 7 bases. V gave up 4 bases and J gave up 4 bases; unmatched junction bases: 12. This CDR3 has 16 amino acids. Per the germline V gene, CDR1 is LGHNA and CDR2 is YSLEER. The DNA of the CDR3 is TGCGCCAGCAGCCCCGGTGCGGCCACGGGGGGAGAGACCCAGTACTTC. It specifies CASSPGAATGGETQYF.

The rearrangement uses TRBV5-6 and TRBJ2-4, with D perhaps TRBD2 (6 bases). The CDR3 has 14 amino acids. Germline CDR1 SGHDT, CDR2 YYEEEE. V was clipped by 7 bases and J by 3 bases, with 14 bases between them. CDR3 in amino acids: CASGRLEVKNIQYF. The CDR3, as DNA: TGTGCCAGCGGAAGACTAGAAGTCAAAAACATTCAGTACTTC.